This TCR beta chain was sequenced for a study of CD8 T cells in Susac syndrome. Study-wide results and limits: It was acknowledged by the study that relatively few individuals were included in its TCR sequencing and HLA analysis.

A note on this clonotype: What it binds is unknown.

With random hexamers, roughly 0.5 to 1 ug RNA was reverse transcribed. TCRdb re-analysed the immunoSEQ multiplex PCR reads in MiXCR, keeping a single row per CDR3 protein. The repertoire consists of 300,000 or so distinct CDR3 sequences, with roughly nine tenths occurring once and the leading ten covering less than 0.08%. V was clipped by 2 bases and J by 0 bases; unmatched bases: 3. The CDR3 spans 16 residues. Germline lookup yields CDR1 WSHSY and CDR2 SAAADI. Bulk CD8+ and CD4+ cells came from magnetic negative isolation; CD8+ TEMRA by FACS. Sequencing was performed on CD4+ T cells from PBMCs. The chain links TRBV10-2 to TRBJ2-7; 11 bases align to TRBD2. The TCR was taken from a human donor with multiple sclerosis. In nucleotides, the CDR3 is TGCGCCAGCAGTGAGGTACTAGCGGGGGCCTCCTACGAGCAGTACTTC. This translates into CASSEVLAGASYEQYF.